This T cell receptor beta chain was sequenced for a study of blood T cell repertoires in COVID-19. Study-level information: Collection of acute and convalescent COVID-19 samples took place in the United States, Italy and Spain. PBMCs, B-cell-depleted T cells, or T cells were the source of the cDNA or gDNA that made up the material.

The CDR3 is 14 amino acids. J was trimmed by 8 bases and V by 6 bases; bases with no gene match: 10. Germline loops: CDR1 MNHNY, CDR2 SVGAGI (reference sequence). In the study's own analysis: By means of reference gene primer amplification, nucleated cell counts were estimated. Repertoires were generated with immunoSEQ multiplex PCR, while TCRdb's copy carries only in-frame clones and drops some. That table furnishes V, J and clone size, whereas the DNA furnished D and trimming. This sample carries roughly 120,000 clones, less than 90% of them seen once, and the ten largest clones take around a sixth.

This chain uses TRBV6-6 with TRBJ2-1; 7 bases agree with TRBD1. The receptor was derived from a woman aged 55 to 70 with acute or convalescent COVID-19. Sequences were obtained from peripheral blood. The CDR3 DNA sequence: TGTGCCAGCAGGTTGCGACAGGGAGTCGATGAGCAGTTCTTC. Amino acid sequence: CASRLRQGVDEQFF.